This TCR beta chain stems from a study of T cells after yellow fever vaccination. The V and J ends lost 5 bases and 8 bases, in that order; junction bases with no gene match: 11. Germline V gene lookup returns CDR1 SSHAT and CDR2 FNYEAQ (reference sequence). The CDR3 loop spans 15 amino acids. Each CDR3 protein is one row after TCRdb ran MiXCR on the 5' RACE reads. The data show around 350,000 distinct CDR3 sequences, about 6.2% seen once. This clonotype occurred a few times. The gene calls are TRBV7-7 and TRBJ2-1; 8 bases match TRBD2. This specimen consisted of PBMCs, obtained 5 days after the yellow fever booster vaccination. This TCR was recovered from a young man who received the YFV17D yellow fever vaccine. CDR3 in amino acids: CASSVVGGRIDEQFF. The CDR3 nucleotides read TGTGCCAGCAGCGTGGTGGGCGGGAGGATCGATGAGCAGTTCTTC. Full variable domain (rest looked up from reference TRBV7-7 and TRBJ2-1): GAGVSQSPRYKVTKRGQDVTLRCDPISSHATLYWYQQALGQGPEFLTYFNYEAQPDKSGLPSDRFSAERPEGSISTLTIQRTEQRDSAMYRCASSVVGGRIDEQFFGPGTRLTVL.